These 28 T cell receptor beta chains share one sample of origin, sequenced in a study of blood T cell repertoires in COVID-19. Clones were sequenced by immunoSEQ multiplex PCR, and TCRdb holds only the in-frame ones, with some missing. The table records approximately 670,000 clones, 70% to 90% of them present only once. The source material was peripheral blood. These receptors were taken from a young woman with acute or convalescent COVID-19.

The rearrangement joins TRBV15 to TRBJ1-1; the D gene is possibly TRBD1 (5 bases). The V gene's germline CDR1 is LNHNV and CDR2 YYDKDF (reference sequence). The CDR3 has 14 residues. Trimming removed 5 bases from V and 5 bases from J, with 15 bases in between. The CDR3: CATSPGHKGTEAFF. Written as DNA, the CDR3 is TGTGCCACCAGCCCCGGACATAAGGGGACTGAAGCTTTCTTT. Using reference TRBV15 and TRBJ1-1 for the parts outside the CDR3, the full variable domain is DAMVIQNPRYQVTQFGKPVTLSCSQTLNHNVMYWYQQKSSQAPKLLFHYYDKDFNNEADTPDNFQSRRPNTSFCFLDIRSPGLGDTAMYLCATSPGHKGTEAFFGQGTRLTVV.

This chain links TRBV14 with TRBJ1-1; perhaps TRBD1 as D (6 bases). In germline, CDR1 is SGHDN, CDR2 FVKESK. The CDR3 has 17 residues. Trimming left V 1 base short and J 6 bases short, with 21 bases between. This CDR3 is CASSQAVSQGRRAEAFF. CDR3 nucleotide sequence: TGTGCCAGCAGCCAAGCTGTAAGCCAGGGGAGAAGGGCTGAAGCTTTCTTT.

The CDR3: CASSYSGDRARLFF. For the CDR3, the DNA is TGTGCCAGCAGTTACTCTGGGGACAGGGCTAGACTGTTTTTT. The V gene is TRBV6-6, the J gene TRBJ1-4; 9 positions match TRBD1. The junction had 6 bases not matched to a gene; V was cut back by 0 bases and J by 13 bases. The CDR3 is made up of 14 amino acids. Per the germline V gene, CDR1 is MNHNY and CDR2 is SVGAGI (reference sequence).

This clone was detected only once. The V gene is TRBV5-1, the J gene TRBJ2-5; 10 bases agree with TRBD2. V lost 0 bases to trimming and J lost 2 bases; unmatched junction nucleotides: 13. Looked up from germline, CDR1 is SGHRS and CDR2 is YFSETQ. The CDR3 length is 19 residues. The CDR3 DNA reads TGCGCCAGCAGCTTGGCCCCTAGCGGGGGCCGAGCCCCTCAAGAGACCCAGTACTTC. This encodes CASSLAPSGGRAPQETQYF.

This rearrangement joins TRBV3-1 (or the pseudogene TRBV3-2) to TRBJ2-3, with 12 bases that match TRBD2. V was pared by 4 bases and J by 1 base, with 3 bases of the junction left unmatched. The length of the CDR3 is 16 residues. Germline CDR1 is LGHDT and CDR2 is YNNKEL (reference sequence). Written as DNA, the CDR3 is TGTGCCAGCAGCCCGCGACTAGCGGGGGGCACAGATACGCAGTATTTT. Translated, it gives CASSPRLAGGTDTQYF.

The chain has TRBV9 and TRBJ2-7, with TRBD2 matching 7 bases. The V and J ends lost 2 bases and 3 bases, in that order; junction bases with no gene match: 8. This CDR3 contains 15 residues. Germline loops: CDR1 SGDLS, CDR2 YYNGEE. The CDR3 sequence: CASSVQGSGFYEQYF. Written as DNA, the CDR3 is TGTGCCAGCAGCGTGCAGGGTAGCGGGTTCTACGAGCAGTACTTC. The whole variable domain, filled in from reference TRBV9 and TRBJ2-7, reads DSGVTQTPKHLITATGQRVTLRCSPRSGDLSVYWYQQSLDQGLQFLIQYYNGEERAKGNILERFSAQQFPDLHSELNLSSLELGDSALYFCASSVQGSGFYEQYFGPGTRLTVT.

The gene calls are TRBV2 and TRBJ1-1; D perhaps matches TRBD1 (5 bases). The CDR3 is made up of 15 amino acids. Germline V gene data show CDR1 as SNHLY and CDR2 as FYNNEI. The V end was cut by 8 bases, the J end by 1 base, with 17 bases between. The CDR3 loop is CASGETGYENTEAFF. The CDR3 region has the DNA TGTGCCAGCGGGGAAACAGGCTATGAGAACACTGAAGCTTTCTTT.

The chain joins TRBV7-9 to TRBJ2-7, with 7 bases that match TRBD1. The CDR3 is made up of 13 amino acids. Trimming removed 2 bases from V and 11 bases from J; junction bases left unmatched: 9. The germline V gene has CDR1 SEHNR and CDR2 FQNEAQ (reference sequence). CDR3 sequence (DNA): TGTGCCAGCAGCTTACCCCCCGACAGGGAAGAGTACTTC. Protein sequence: CASSLPPDREEYF. The complete variable domain, with remaining parts taken from reference TRBV7-9 and TRBJ2-7, reads DTGVSQNPRHKITKRGQNVTFRCDPISEHNRLYWYRQTLGQGPEFLTYFQNEAQLEKSRLLSDRFSAERPKGSFSTLEIQRTEQGDSAMYLCASSLPPDREEYFGPGTRLTVT.

This chain connects TRBV4-3 to TRBJ2-3; 7 nucleotides align to TRBD1. The CDR3 totals 13 residues. CDR1 and CDR2 from the germline V gene are LGHNA and YSLEER. The V gene end was trimmed by 4 bases and the J gene end by 5 bases; junction bases not matched to a gene: 3. CDR3 in DNA: TGCGCCAGCAGCCGGACAGGCGGAGATACGCAGTATTTT. Its translation: CASSRTGGDTQYF.

The sample holds a few counts of this clone. V is TRBV30 and J is TRBJ1-3; D may be TRBD1 (5 bases). V lost 5 bases to trimming and J lost 0 bases, with 11 bases between them. Germline CDR1 and CDR2: GTSNPN and SVGIG (reference sequence). The CDR3 consists of 14 residues. DNA of the CDR3: TGTGCCTGGGGGAGCGGGGCCTCTGGAAACACCATATATTTT. It specifies CAWGSGASGNTIYF. Full variable domain (missing parts from reference TRBV30 and TRBJ1-3): SQTIHQWPATLVQPVGSPLSLECTVEGTSNPNLYWYRQAAGRGLQLLFYSVGIGQISSEVPQNLSASRPQDRQFILSSKKLLLSDSGFYLCAWGSGASGNTIYFGEGSWLTVV.

This rearrangement joins TRBV5-1 to TRBJ1-2, with D possibly matching TRBD1 (5 bases). Trimming removed 2 bases from V and 3 bases from J, with 14 bases in between. This CDR3 region has 15 residues. From germline, CDR1 is SGHRS and CDR2 YFSETQ. In DNA form, the CDR3 reads TGCGCCAGCAGCTTCGGGGGTGGTCGGGACTATGGCTACACCTTC. Amino acids: CASSFGGGRDYGYTF.

J is TRBJ1-2 and V is TRBV27; TRBD1 agrees at 7 bases. V dropped 8 bases and J dropped 7; count of bases not matched to a gene: 10. Germline V CDR1 and CDR2: MNHEY, SMNVEV (reference sequence). This CDR3 comprises 13 residues. CDR3 coding DNA: TGTGCCAGCGTTGGAAGGGGGCATCCTGGCTACACCTTC. It encodes CASVGRGHPGYTF.

The rearrangement uses TRBV6-1 and TRBJ1-2; TRBD1 is a possible D gene (5 bases). This CDR3 is built from 14 residues. V was trimmed by 0 bases and J by 4 bases, leaving 9 bases between them. CDR1 and CDR2 (germline): MNHNS, SASEGT. CDR3 coding DNA: TGTGCCAGCAGTGAAGCGGGGCAGAGCTATGGCTACACCTTC. Its protein is CASSEAGQSYGYTF.

This sequence joins TRBV30 and TRBJ1-5; 8 positions match TRBD1. The germline CDR1 and CDR2 sequences are GTSNPN and SVGIG (reference sequence). V dropped 5 bases and J dropped 3; count of bases not matched to a gene: 3. This CDR3 spans 13 amino acids. CDR3 in DNA: TGTGCCTGGGCGGGACAGGACAATCAGCCCCAGCATTTT. As protein: CAWAGQDNQPQHF.

In this sample, this clone turned up once. V is TRBV18 and J is TRBJ1-1, with D perhaps TRBD1 (5 bases). The V end was cut by 4 bases, the J end by 1 base, with 7 bases between. Germline-derived CDR1 and CDR2 are KGHSH and LQKENI. This CDR3 comprises 13 residues. CDR3 residues: CASSRGGNTEAFF. CDR3 sequence (DNA): TGTGCCAGCTCACGGGGGGGGAACACTGAAGCTTTCTTT. Complete variable domain (other parts from reference TRBV18 and TRBJ1-1): NAGVMQNPRHLVRRRGQEARLRCSPMKGHSHVYWYRQLPEEGLKFMVYLQKENIIDESGMPKERFSAEFPKEGPSILRIQQVVRGDSAAYFCASSRGGNTEAFFGQGTRLTVV.

V gene TRBV9 combines with J gene TRBJ2-1, with 9 bases identical to TRBD1. The V and J ends lost 1 base and 7 bases, in that order; junction bases with no gene match: 9. Germline CDR1 SGDLS, CDR2 YYNGEE. This CDR3 has 16 residues. The CDR3 loop is CASSVRPGQGDNEQFF. The CDR3 nucleotides are TGTGCCAGCAGCGTACGCCCGGGACAGGGCGATAATGAGCAGTTCTTC.

The rearrangement uses TRBV27 and TRBJ1-1; TRBD1 matches at 9 bases. The V and J ends lost 6 bases and 8 bases, in that order; junction bases with no gene match: 10. Germline loops: CDR1 MNHEY, CDR2 SMNVEV (reference sequence). There are 14 residues in the CDR3. DNA for the CDR3: TGTGCCAGCAGCCCGGCCGGTGGACAGGGGGAAGCTTTCTTT. Translated, it gives CASSPAGGQGEAFF.

The chain uses TRBV5-1 and TRBJ1-3; the D is unclear. The CDR3 contains 13 residues. Germline V gives CDR1 SGHRS, CDR2 YFSETQ. V lost 2 bases and J lost 4, with 7 bases in between. The CDR3 DNA sequence: TGCGCCAGCAGCTTAGGCAGGGGAAACACCATATATTTT. This codes for CASSLGRGNTIYF.

V is TRBV18 and J is TRBJ1-1; 8 bases agree with TRBD1. CDR1 and CDR2 from the germline V gene are KGHSH and LQKENI. V lost 3 bases to trimming and J lost 1 base; unmatched junction nucleotides: 4. The CDR3 has 15 amino acids. The CDR3 loop reads CASSPRQGQNTEAFF. The CDR3 DNA reads TGTGCCAGCTCACCTCGACAGGGGCAGAACACTGAAGCTTTCTTT.

The rearrangement links TRBV12-3 or TRBV12-4 to TRBJ1-2, with 7 nucleotides matching TRBD1. The junction had 4 bases not matched to a gene; V was cut back by 6 bases and J by 3 bases. There are 13 residues in the CDR3. The CDR3 protein is CASRKGQYYGYTF. The CDR3 bases are TGTGCCAGCAGGAAGGGACAGTACTATGGCTACACCTTC.

The chain carries TRBV27 and TRBJ2-4; D is unclear. Trimming left V 4 bases short and J 0 bases short, with 7 bases between. Germline CDR1 and CDR2: MNHEY and SMNVEV (reference sequence). There are 14 residues in the CDR3. CDR3 DNA sequence: TGTGCCAGCAGTTCAGCGTTAGCCAAAAACATTCAGTACTTC. Translating it yields CASSSALAKNIQYF.

The rearrangement links TRBV27 to TRBJ1-5; TRBD1 agrees at 8 bases. V was pared by 6 bases and J by 6 bases, with 7 bases of the junction left unmatched. The germline V gene encodes CDR1 MNHEY and CDR2 SMNVEV (reference sequence). CDR3 length: 14 amino acids. CDR3 bases: TGTGCCAGCAGCCTCACAGGGGGTTCTCAGCCCCAGCATTTT. Its translation is CASSLTGGSQPQHF.

The chain has TRBV6-5 and TRBJ1-1; 7 positions agree with TRBD1. V lost 6 bases, J lost 4 bases, and 8 bases stayed unmatched. This CDR3 is built from 14 residues. Germline values: CDR1 MNHEY, CDR2 SVGAGI. The CDR3 DNA sequence: TGTGCCAGCAGATGGAGGACAGGCGGCACTGAAGCTTTCTTT. Translating gives CASRWRTGGTEAFF.

V usage is TRBV11-1 and J usage is TRBJ1-6, with 8 positions matching TRBD1. With V trimmed by 4 bases and J by 7 bases, 6 bases remained unmatched. The CDR3 length is 15 residues. CDR1 and CDR2 from the germline V gene are SGHAT and FQDESV (reference sequence). The chain's CDR3 is CASSSGQEGNSPLHF. The DNA for the CDR3 is TGTGCCAGCAGCTCGGGACAGGAGGGGAATTCACCCCTCCACTTT.

The genes are TRBV9 and TRBJ1-1, with a weak D call TRBD1 (6 bases). The length of the CDR3 is 14 residues. V gave up 0 bases and J gave up 5 bases, with 11 bases separating them. Germline lookup yields CDR1 SGDLS and CDR2 YYNGEE. In nucleotides, the CDR3 is TGTGCCAGCAGCGTAGCTAAAGGGGGAACTGAAGCTTTCTTT. Translation gives CASSVAKGGTEAFF.

This clone has a single count. The chain combines TRBV18 with TRBJ2-7; 10 bases map to TRBD1. The CDR3 spans 15 residues. Germline V gene data show CDR1 as KGHSH and CDR2 as LQKENI. The junction had 9 bases not matched to a gene; V was cut back by 3 bases and J by 7 bases. The CDR3 protein is CASSPRDRGAGEQYF. In DNA form, the CDR3 reads TGTGCCAGCTCACCCCGGGACAGGGGAGCAGGGGAGCAGTACTTC.

This sequence joins TRBV6-5 and TRBJ1-4; TRBD1 might be the D (5 bases). Germline V CDR1 and CDR2: MNHEY, SVGAGI. Trimming left V 2 bases short and J 3 bases short, with 13 bases between. The CDR3 length is 16 residues. The CDR3 region has the DNA TGTGCCAGCAGTTACCTCGTGGGGGGTCCTAATGAAAAACTGTTTTTT. Translated, it gives CASSYLVGGPNEKLFF.

The gene calls are TRBV10-3 and TRBJ1-2, with 7 bases that match TRBD1. Germline V CDR1 and CDR2: ENHRY, SYGVKD. The CDR3 extends over 16 amino acids. Trimming removed 10 bases from V and 7 bases from J; junction bases left unmatched: 21. CDR3: CATGSGQGVQTGGYTF. CDR3 DNA: TGTGCCACCGGGTCAGGGCAGGGGGTCCAAACGGGTGGCTACACCTTC.